This TCR beta chain emerged from a study of blood T cell repertoires in COVID-19 (dated by TCRdb to about 2020). A note on the overall study: ImmuneRACE Cohort 3 recovered participants were defined by two consecutive negative NP/OP PCR tests, healthcare professional clearance, or symptom resolution. The collaborator samples originated in the United States, Italy and Spain and spanned the acute and convalescent phases of COVID-19. The samples were drawn from the first 160 participants of the ongoing ImmuneRACE study and from over a thousand subjects provided by 6 global collaborators. The prospective study material was composed of cDNA or gDNA derived from T cells, B-cell-depleted T cells, or PBMCs. The sample metadata nearly always contained a de-identified subject ID, COVID-19 status, age in years and sex. The repertoires were made available in a free public database intended to serve as a resource for research on the immune response to SARS-CoV-2. The dataset comprised deeply sampled blood TCRbeta repertoires from subjects exposed to, actively infected with, or recovered from COVID-19. Where HLA class I and class II types were available, the types were taken from metadata supplied by the sample provider, not from assay-based typing. Broader findings and caveats from the paper: The amount of clinical and demographic metadata varied by source and participant and was provided uncurated.

The CDR3 goes from the cysteine to the phenylalanine over 12 residues. The retained sequence is limited to the CDR3, 36 bases, with the frame set at the first base. In the germline V gene, CDR1 corresponds to MDHEN and CDR2 to SYDVKM. Deletion took 3 bases off V and 1 base off J, with a span of 4 bases between the germline ends. TCRbeta CDR3 regions were amplified from genomic DNA using the immunoSEQ Assay, a bias-controlled multiplex PCR. Per the original workflow: The number of nucleated cells in each sample was estimated by amplification of reference gene primers within the assay. To quantify the absolute abundance of each unique TCRbeta CDR3 rearrangement, sequence reads were collapsed and filtered. Productive Simpson clonality was computed per sample as the square root of Simpson's diversity index over productive rearrangements. Drawn from immuneACCESS, this table holds only the in-frame rearrangements with V and J called that TCRdb kept. Clones are partly lost; checked studies trace under half to an unresolved V gene and leave the rest unexplained. That table furnishes V, J and clone size, whereas the DNA furnished D and trimming. The sample table holds about 280,000 clones, of which more than 75% were seen once. Under 2.5% of the sample is held by the ten biggest clonotypes.

Of note for this clone: The antigen this receptor binds is unknown. Base qualities are not recorded, but no much larger clone differs from it by a single base.

Participants in the prospective study were aged about 18 to 95 years, lived in some 24 United States geographic areas, and enrolled through a virtual design. To assign participants to cohorts, the prospective study relied on clinical history that participants themselves reported in a screening survey and a study questionnaire. Each participant in the prospective study had whole blood, serum and a nasopharyngeal or oropharyngeal swab collected by mobile phlebotomists. Participants in the prospective study had the option to provide additional blood draws and questionnaires over a roughly 2-month period. Before DNA extraction, prospective study blood samples were shipped either frozen or at room temperature.

The TCR sequence derives from a woman aged 60 to 75 in a cohort exposed to, infected with or recovered from COVID-19 (not recorded which). Specimen: PBMCs or T cells enriched from blood (not recorded which). The rearrangement combines TRBV28 with TRBJ2-7, with the D gene too uncertain to name. Here the CDR3 is given as CASSFPSYEQYF. Read as DNA, the sequence is TGTGCCAGCAGTTTTCCGTCCTACGAGCAGTACTTC.